Listed here are 31 T cell receptor beta chains from one sample, sequenced in a study of T cell responses to AZD1222 COVID-19 vaccine. Some clones are missing from TCRdb's copy, which holds only in-frame ones; the method was immunoSEQ multiplex PCR. Of approximately 170,000 clones in the sample, more than 80% were seen once. The sequencing here drew on peripheral blood, taken on day 0 of AZD1222 vaccination. These receptors came from an adult in good health.

The CDR3: CASSQGTANTGELFF. CDR3 DNA sequence: TGTGCCAGCAGCCAAGGGACAGCGAACACCGGGGAGCTGTTTTTT. The gene calls are TRBV4-2 and TRBJ2-2, with a tentative D call TRBD1 (6 bases). The CDR3 covers 15 residues. The germline V gene has CDR1 LGHNA and CDR2 YNFKEQ. V dropped 1 base and J dropped 0 bases, with 6 bases sitting between them.

The rearrangement joins TRBV9 to TRBJ1-3; D not certain. V gave up 2 bases and J gave up 0 bases, with 9 bases separating them. This CDR3 is 15 amino acids long. Germline CDR1 SGDLS, CDR2 YYNGEE. The CDR3, as DNA: TGTGCCAGCAGCGTTCAGGCCAACTCTGGAAACACCATATATTTT. Residues: CASSVQANSGNTIYF.

The gene calls are TRBV6-1 and TRBJ2-5; D is uncertain. Germline V gene lookup returns CDR1 MNHNS and CDR2 SASEGT. V was shortened by 2 bases and J by 7 bases, with 14 bases between the two germline ends. This CDR3 comprises 14 residues. The CDR3 here is CASSELPTRGTQYF. The CDR3 nucleotides read TGTGCCAGCAGTGAATTGCCAACACGTGGGACCCAGTACTTC.

The rearrangement uses TRBV2 and TRBJ1-1; D is uncertain. The CDR3 is 14 amino acids. The germline V gene has CDR1 SNHLY and CDR2 FYNNEI. The V gene lost 4 bases and the J gene lost 1 base, with 10 bases spanning the gap. The CDR3 spells CASSVGPWNTEAFF. The DNA for the CDR3 is TGTGCCAGCAGTGTAGGGCCCTGGAACACTGAAGCTTTCTTT.

The CDR3: CASSPTPHSGANVLTF. As DNA, the CDR3 is TGTGCCAGCAGCCCGACACCCCACTCTGGGGCCAACGTCCTGACTTTC. The V and J genes are TRBV5-6 and TRBJ2-6; D unclear. Looked up from germline, CDR1 is SGHDT and CDR2 is YYEEEE. V lost 4 bases and J lost 0, with 11 bases in between. This CDR3 comprises 16 residues.

J is TRBJ2-3 and V is TRBV7-2; 12 nucleotides agree with TRBD2. Germline trimming cut 3 bases from V and 3 bases from J; bases unmatched to any gene: 4. Looked up from germline, CDR1 is SGHTA and CDR2 is FQGNSA. This CDR3 is built from 16 residues. The CDR3 loop is CASSLRLAGATDTQYF. The CDR3, as DNA: TGTGCCAGCAGCTTGAGACTAGCGGGGGCAACAGATACGCAGTATTTT.

V and J are TRBV20-1 and TRBJ1-1; no clear D gene. The CDR3 loop spans 11 amino acids. Trimming removed 2 bases at V and 8 bases at J, with 9 bases between. Germline V gives CDR1 DFQATT, CDR2 SNEGSKA (reference sequence). This chain's CDR3 is CSARRQKEAFF. Here the CDR3 DNA reads TGCAGTGCTAGACGTCAGAAGGAAGCTTTCTTT.

The chain has TRBV10-3 and TRBJ2-7, with 7 bases aligning to TRBD1. The CDR3 is 13 amino acids. Trimming took 10 bases from V and 4 from J; bases not matched to a gene: 10. Germline V gives CDR1 ENHRY, CDR2 SYGVKD. The DNA for the CDR3 is TGTGCCACCGATGCAGGGGGAGCGTACGAGCAGTACGTC. Its protein is CATDAGGAYEQYV.

The V call is TRBV5-8, the J call TRBJ1-5, with unresolved D. The CDR3 length is 13 residues. Per germline, CDR1 SGHTS and CDR2 YDEGEE. The V gene lost 2 bases and the J gene lost 2 bases, with 5 bases spanning the gap. The CDR3 DNA reads TGTGCCAGCAGCTTTTTGGGCAATCAGCCCCAGCATTTT. It specifies CASSFLGNQPQHF.

The chain carries TRBV3-1 (or the pseudogene TRBV3-2) and TRBJ1-1; D unclear. CDR3 length: 14 residues. Germline V lookup: CDR1 LGHDT, CDR2 YNNKEL (reference sequence). Between the trimmed V and J ends, which lost 2 bases and 2 bases, there was a span of 9 bases. The CDR3 loop is CASSQRVRNTEAFF. CDR3 DNA: TGTGCCAGCAGCCAAAGGGTTAGAAACACTGAAGCTTTCTTT.

The chain couples TRBV4-2 to TRBJ2-7; D might be TRBD1 (6 bases). CDR1 LGHNA and CDR2 YNFKEQ come from the germline V gene. V was trimmed by 2 bases and J by 3 bases, leaving 14 bases between them. This CDR3 has 15 residues. For the CDR3, the DNA is TGTGCCAGCAGCCAACCGGGACACACGGTCTACGAGCAGTACTTC. Translating it yields CASSQPGHTVYEQYF.

This chain connects TRBV6-5 to TRBJ1-5, with D possibly matching TRBD1 (5 bases). CDR1 and CDR2 from the germline V gene are MNHEY and SVGAGI. This CDR3 is 14 amino acids long. V shed 5 bases and J shed 0 bases, with 8 bases lying between them. CDR3 sequence reads: CASSQGYSNQPQHF. The CDR3 coding sequence is TGTGCCAGCAGTCAGGGTTATAGCAATCAGCCCCAGCATTTT.

The chain uses TRBV7-8 and TRBJ2-2; 7 nucleotides line up with TRBD1. Germline values: CDR1 SGHVS, CDR2 FQNEAQ. The CDR3 has 15 residues. V dropped 2 bases and J dropped 2; count of bases not matched to a gene: 2. In DNA, the CDR3 is TGTGCCAGCAGCTTAAGGGGGCAAAACACCGGGGAGCTGTTTTTT. Protein product: CASSLRGQNTGELFF. Full variable domain (rest looked up from reference TRBV7-8 and TRBJ2-2): GAGVSQSPRYKVAKRGQDVALRCDPISGHVSLFWYQQALGQGPEFLTYFQNEAQLDKSGLPSDRFFAERPEGSVSTLKIQRTQQEDSAVYLCASSLRGQNTGELFFGEGSRLTVL.

There are a few counts of this clone. The rearrangement links TRBV27 to TRBJ2-5; D gene unclear. In germline, CDR1 is MNHEY, CDR2 SMNVEV (reference sequence). The CDR3 sequence is 11 residues long. V was trimmed by 3 bases and J by 5 bases, leaving 4 bases between them. The CDR3 is CASSLVETQYF. DNA of the CDR3: TGTGCCAGCAGTTTGGTCGAGACCCAGTACTTC.

The rearrangement links TRBV10-2 to TRBJ2-2; 10 bases fit TRBD2. Germline trimming cut 6 bases from V and 7 bases from J; bases unmatched to any gene: 11. The CDR3 consists of 16 residues. Germline-derived CDR1 and CDR2 are WSHSY and SAAADI. This CDR3 is CASRVAGGHRSGELFF. Written as DNA, the CDR3 is TGCGCCAGCAGGGTAGCGGGGGGACACCGTAGCGGGGAGCTGTTTTTT.

The V gene is TRBV7-9, the J gene TRBJ2-5; 9 positions agree with TRBD1. Germline CDR1 reads SEHNR; CDR2 reads FQNEAQ (reference sequence). The junction had 3 bases not matched to a gene; V was cut back by 1 base and J by 3 bases. The CDR3 length is 15 residues. Written as DNA, the CDR3 is TGTGCCAGCAGCTTAGTCGGGACAGGGAAAGAGACCCAGTACTTC. Amino acid sequence: CASSLVGTGKETQYF.

This clone occurred once. The J gene is TRBJ1-1, the V gene TRBV2, with a weak D call TRBD1 (5 bases). Trimming cost V 6 bases and J 4 bases, with 18 bases left between them. CDR3 length: 15 residues. Germline V CDR1 and CDR2: SNHLY, FYNNEI. The CDR3 DNA is TGTGCCAGCAGGGGATTGGACAATCTTGGCACTGAAGCTTTCTTT. This gives the protein CASRGLDNLGTEAFF.

This rearrangement joins TRBV27 to TRBJ1-2; 7 bases are shared with TRBD1. CDR1 and CDR2 (germline): MNHEY, SMNVEV (reference sequence). The CDR3 consists of 14 residues. The trim removed 5 bases at V and 0 bases at J, leaving 3 bases unmatched. The CDR3 reads CASSPTGTNYGYTF. The CDR3 DNA reads TGTGCCAGCAGTCCGACAGGGACTAACTATGGCTACACCTTC.

V usage is TRBV5-6 and J usage is TRBJ2-1; no clear D. The CDR3 runs 16 residues. Per germline, CDR1 SGHDT and CDR2 YYEEEE. Trimming removed 1 base from V and 9 bases from J, with 20 bases in between. The CDR3 DNA reads TGTGCCAGCAGCTTGAACGTCTTTCCGCCCTATAGTGAGCAGTTCTTC. The encoded protein is CASSLNVFPPYSEQFF.

The chain carries TRBV5-4 and TRBJ2-3, with D possibly being TRBD1 (6 bases). V lost 0 bases and J lost 3, with 14 bases in between. The CDR3 sequence is 16 residues long. The germline CDR1 and CDR2 sequences are SGHNT and YYREEE (reference sequence). Here the CDR3 DNA reads TGTGCCAGCAGCTTGGTTACAGGGTCAGGAACAGATACGCAGTATTTT. It codes for CASSLVTGSGTDTQYF.

The gene calls are TRBV9 and TRBJ1-5, with D unclear. Germline V lookup: CDR1 SGDLS, CDR2 YYNGEE. The CDR3 loop spans 13 amino acids. The V gene lost 0 bases and the J gene lost 8 bases, with 9 bases spanning the gap. The CDR3 nucleotides are TGTGCCAGCAGCGTAGGAGCATGGGAGCCCCAGCATTTT. This encodes CASSVGAWEPQHF.

The chain employs TRBV30 and TRBJ1-3; 7 bases map to TRBD1. After removal of 4 bases from V and 0 bases from J, the junction contained 0 bases not matched to a gene. The CDR3 runs to 13 residues. Per germline, CDR1 GTSNPN and CDR2 SVGIG (reference sequence). The CDR3 spells CAWTGGSGNTIYF. In DNA, the CDR3 is TGTGCCTGGACAGGGGGCTCTGGAAACACCATATATTTT.

The J gene is TRBJ1-2, the V gene TRBV2; D is ambiguous. With 5 bases removed from V and 3 bases from J, the gap between germline ends came to 13 bases. This CDR3 spans 14 amino acids. From germline, CDR1 is SNHLY and CDR2 FYNNEI. The CDR3 loop reads CASSTTTAYYGYTF. CDR3 nucleotide sequence: TGTGCCAGCAGTACTACTACAGCGTACTATGGCTACACCTTC.

V gene TRBV19 combines with J gene TRBJ1-2; TRBD1 matches at 7 bases. The CDR3 has 14 amino acids. The germline V gene has CDR1 LNHDA and CDR2 SQIVND (reference sequence). The V and J ends lost 4 bases and 6 bases, in that order; junction bases with no gene match: 8. CDR3 amino acids: CASSTPTGTDGYTF. Written as DNA, the CDR3 is TGTGCCAGTAGTACCCCGACAGGGACGGATGGCTACACCTTC.

The rearrangement links TRBV6-5 to TRBJ1-5; no reliable D call. The CDR3 is 14 amino acids. Trimming left V 7 bases short and J 0 bases short, with 10 bases between. Germline CDR1 MNHEY, CDR2 SVGAGI. The CDR3 DNA reads TGTGCCAGCACCTCGGGGTATAGCAATCAGCCCCAGCATTTT. It is translated as CASTSGYSNQPQHF.

This clone is a singleton in its sample. The chain couples TRBV4-1 to TRBJ2-2, with a tentative D call TRBD2 (5 bases). Germline loops: CDR1 MGHRA, CDR2 YSYEKL. This CDR3 has 16 residues. Trimming removed 1 base at V and 8 bases at J, with 17 bases between. The CDR3 coding sequence is TGCGCCAGCAGCCAAGTCCCGAGGGCATCCGGTGGGGAGCTGTTTTTT. Translated: CASSQVPRASGGELFF.

This chain uses TRBV5-1 with TRBJ2-1; 10 bases line up with TRBD2. This CDR3 comprises 16 residues. With V trimmed by 4 bases and J by 0 bases, 4 bases remained unmatched. CDR1 and CDR2 from the germline V gene are SGHRS and YFSETQ. Written as DNA, the CDR3 is TGCGCCAGCAGCCCGGTAGCGGGGGGCTCCTACAATGAGCAGTTCTTC. Translated, it gives CASSPVAGGSYNEQFF.

The chain uses TRBV2 and TRBJ1-1; 7 bases fit TRBD1. The V and J ends lost 8 bases and 1 base, in that order; junction bases with no gene match: 4. Germline V gene lookup returns CDR1 SNHLY and CDR2 FYNNEI. This CDR3 has 13 amino acids. The CDR3 is CASHEGANTEAFF. The DNA for the CDR3 is TGTGCCAGCCATGAGGGGGCGAACACTGAAGCTTTCTTT.

The chain links TRBV9 to TRBJ2-1; 8 bases are shared with TRBD2. The CDR3 length is 15 residues. V shed 0 bases and J 10 bases; nucleotides not matched to a gene: 9. Germline loops: CDR1 SGDLS, CDR2 YYNGEE. DNA for the CDR3: TGTGCCAGCAGCGTAGTCTCGGGGGGGCCGGAGGAGCAGTTCTTC. It yields the protein CASSVVSGGPEEQFF.

The chain combines TRBV5-5 with TRBJ1-5; D not resolved. There are 14 residues in the CDR3. Germline V gene sequence: CDR1 SGHKS, CDR2 YYEKEE (reference sequence). Trimming removed 2 bases at V and 0 bases at J, with 6 bases between. The CDR3 DNA sequence: TGTGCCAGCAGCTTTTTCGGTAGCAATCAGCCCCAGCATTTT. It yields the protein CASSFFGSNQPQHF. The full variable domain, with the rest looked up from reference TRBV5-5 and TRBJ1-5, is DAGVTQSPTHLIKTRGQQVTLRCSPISGHKSVSWYQQVLGQGPQFIFQYYEKEERGRGNFPDRFSARQFPNYSSELNVNALLLGDSALYLCASSFFGSNQPQHFGDGTRLSIL.

The chain is built from TRBV30 and TRBJ1-1, with 7 bases identical to TRBD1. Per germline, CDR1 GTSNPN and CDR2 SVGIG (reference sequence). The CDR3 sequence is 14 residues long. V was pared by 3 bases and J by 5 bases, with 9 bases of the junction left unmatched. Here the CDR3 DNA reads TGTGCCTGGAGAGACGGACCAGGGGGAACTGAAGCTTTCTTT. This codes for CAWRDGPGGTEAFF.